This TCR beta chain was retrieved from a study of CD4 and CD8 cells across lung adenocarcinoma regions. Using its own MiXCR run on the PCR reads, TCRdb lists one record per CDR3 protein. The sample yields 15,000 to 20,000 distinct CDR3 sequences, 40% to 60% seen once. The patients had localized lung adenocarcinoma, a non-small cell subtype. Input material: CD8+ T cells from the margin of a lung tumor. The sequence came from a male donor with lung adenocarcinoma. The CD4 and CD8 labels of this study may be unreliable.

The CDR3 coding sequence is TGTGCCATCAGTCCAAGGGGACAGAGCAATCAGCCCCAGCATTTT. This translates into CAISPRGQSNQPQHF. The rearrangement uses TRBV10-3 and TRBJ1-5; 7 bases map to TRBD1. Germline-derived CDR1 and CDR2 are ENHRY and SYGVKD. The V gene end was trimmed by 5 bases and the J gene end by 1 base; junction bases not matched to a gene: 5. The CDR3 totals 15 residues.